This TCR beta chain was captured in a study of cytomegalovirus exposure and HLA in healthy donors. For the study at large: Among the 398 genotyped donors, less than 85% were placed in the Caucasian-associated ancestry cluster.

Both 60 Vbeta primers and 13 Jbeta primers went into the PCR. Original handling: Later work found 80 million to 85 million unique TCR beta chains, with approximately 12 million shared. Clones were sequenced by immunoSEQ multiplex PCR, and TCRdb holds only the in-frame ones, with some missing. V and J calls plus clone size are reproduced from that table; the DNA served to infer D and trimming. The table lists roughly 51,000 clones, with roughly 6.1% in the top ten. Germline V gene lookup returns CDR1 SGHTS and CDR2 YDEGEE. V was pared by 5 bases and J by 3 bases, with 13 bases of the junction left unmatched. The CDR3 covers 16 residues.

The V call is TRBV5-8, the J call TRBJ1-2; 7 bases map to TRBD1. The sequenced sample was PBMCs. This TCR was recovered from a male donor in good health and CMV-seropositive. The CDR3 loop is CASSYAEGAWDYGYTF. Here the CDR3 DNA reads TGTGCCAGCAGTTACGCCGAGGGGGCATGGGACTATGGCTACACCTTC.